This T cell receptor (beta chain) was sequenced for a study of T cell responses to AZD1222 COVID-19 vaccine. Study overall: The analysis combined second doses at about 4 or about 12 weeks. Whole-study findings and limits: Receipt of two AZD1222 doses was followed by a rise in Spike-specific TCR breadth and depth. Of spike-specific TCRs, nearly half reportedly target regions left unmutated in variants. It was only a handful of AZD1222 recipients who were seropositive at baseline.

Produced via immunoSEQ multiplex PCR; TCRdb's table is partial and in-frame only. The table includes around 150,000 clones, 92% detected once. Of note for this clone: What it binds is unknown.

The CDR3 runs to 14 residues. V gave up 4 bases and J gave up 5 bases; unmatched junction bases: 7. Germline CDR1 and CDR2: MDHEN and SYDVKM. This sequence originates from an adult in good health. The sample here was peripheral blood, taken on day 0 of AZD1222 vaccination. The genes are TRBV28 and TRBJ2-5; 7 bases are shared with TRBD1. The CDR3 sequence is CASSYLGGAETQYF. Here the CDR3 DNA reads TGTGCCAGCAGTTATTTAGGGGGCGCGGAGACCCAGTACTTC.